Listed below are T cell receptor beta chains from one sample, sequenced in a study of T-cell reconstitution after alpha-beta-depleted transplantation in children. In TCRdb, the PCR reads were re-called with MiXCR into one record per CDR3 protein. The table has fewer than 550,000 distinct CDR3 sequences, 10% to 12% seen once. Sequenced here: PBMCs, mostly from graft donor cells, sampled 180 days after TCRalphabeta/CD19-depleted stem cell transplant. These receptors were taken from a female patient between 2 and 15 years old who had a stem cell transplant for aplastic anemia, so the T cells may come from the graft donor. Each CDR3 is given with its conserved first and last residue.

v_gene	j_gene	CDR3aa
TRBV6-5	TRBJ2-1	CASSYAYSGRIYNEQFF
TRBV29-1	TRBJ2-7	CSVDGTGISGEQYF
TRBV6-1	TRBJ2-1	CASSPETGLAGYSYNEQFF
TRBV20-1	TRBJ1-5	CSARGDGYQPQHF
TRBV6-4	TRBJ2-3	CASSHSSGSTDTQYF
TRBV10-3	TRBJ2-3	CAIRGTSGSRDTDTQYF
TRBV7-6	TRBJ2-1	CASSGPIAGGPNEQFF
TRBV29-1	TRBJ2-7	CSVEGVTGRSSEQYF
TRBV7-2	TRBJ2-3	CASSQGYTDTQYF
TRBV5-1	TRBJ2-6	CASSLGRGGANVLTF
TRBV20-1	TRBJ1-1	CSASLLSKRGRRLGNTEAFF
TRBV12-3/TRBV12-4	TRBJ2-1	CASSFSGRRYEQFF
TRBV5-1	TRBJ2-7	CASGLGGSSYEQYF
TRBV29-1	TRBJ1-2	CSVDSLDYGYTF
TRBV24-1	TRBJ2-3	CATSDPRQGPPDTQYF
TRBV20-1	TRBJ1-2	CSARNFRDRDLLF
TRBV10-3	TRBJ2-3	CAISSRSGIITDTQYF
TRBV28	TRBJ1-2	CASSFTEGYTF
TRBV3-1	TRBJ2-7	CASSLSGPGDPQYF
TRBV15	TRBJ1-4	CATSTTTGIGEKLFF
TRBV28	TRBJ2-7	CASSRSGPHLWEQYF
TRBV6-2/TRBV6-3	TRBJ2-1	CASTLYARGYPYNEQFF
TRBV21-1	TRBJ2-6	CASSKGRDRPRRSGANVLTF
TRBV28	TRBJ1-1	CASRPSGTGGGSTEAFF